A single sample gave rise to the 24 T cell receptor beta chains below, sequenced in a study of T cell repertoires in cytomegalovirus infection. TCRdb used MiXCR to reprocess the reads, holding one entry per CDR3 protein. The sample includes under 850,000 distinct CDR3 sequences, around 30% of them seen just once. These TCRs' antigens remain unknown. Sequenced here: cultured PBMCs, sampled from culture after CMV antigen stimulation. The source is a human donor in good health (CMV status not recorded). Some clones in this sample may be carry-over from other donors' samples.

This clonotype was picked up many times. The chain combines TRBV4-2 with TRBJ2-7, with D perhaps TRBD1 (6 bases). Germline V CDR1 and CDR2: LGHNA, YNFKEQ. The length of the CDR3 is 14 residues. Deletions cut 0 bases from V and 4 bases from J, with 10 bases between. CDR3 coding DNA: TGTGCCAGCAGCCAAGAAAGGGGGAATTACGAGCAGTACTTC. It codes for CASSQERGNYEQYF.

The gene calls are TRBV7-6 and TRBJ2-1, with 10 bases matching TRBD2. Germline-derived CDR1 and CDR2 are SGHVS and FNYEAQ. The V segment lost 5 bases and the J segment 3 bases; nucleotides outside the gene matches: 4. The CDR3 length is 15 residues. This CDR3 is CASSRSGGRYNEQFF. The CDR3 DNA reads TGTGCCAGCAGCCGTAGCGGGGGGCGCTACAATGAGCAGTTCTTC.

The chain couples TRBV6-2 or TRBV6-3 to TRBJ1-3, with D unclear. Trimming cost V 3 bases and J 1 base, with 16 bases left between them. The CDR3 is 17 residues long. CDR1 and CDR2 from the germline V gene are MNHEY and SVGEGT. DNA for the CDR3: TGTGCCAGCAGTTATCATCCGGGCGTAGGATCTGGAAACACCATATATTTT. It specifies CASSYHPGVGSGNTIYF.

Only a few counts were recorded for this clonotype. The genes are TRBV4-1 and TRBJ2-2; the D is unclear. This CDR3 spans 13 amino acids. Trimming left V 1 base short and J 5 bases short, with 5 bases between. Per the germline V gene, CDR1 is MGHRA and CDR2 is YSYEKL. CDR3 sequence: CASSQVPTGELFF. The CDR3 DNA is TGCGCCAGCAGCCAAGTTCCGACCGGGGAGCTGTTTTTT.

This clonotype was seen a few times. J is TRBJ2-2 and V is TRBV24-1; 8 bases are a match to TRBD1. This CDR3 region has 15 residues. Per germline, CDR1 KGHDR and CDR2 SFDVKD. V shed 3 bases and J 7 bases; nucleotides not matched to a gene: 6. The chain's CDR3 is CATSDPGQGNGELFF. The CDR3 DNA is TGTGCCACCAGTGATCCTGGACAGGGAAACGGGGAGCTGTTTTTT.

This clonotype was counted a few times. The chain has TRBV7-6 and TRBJ2-7; D is unresolved. The CDR3 covers 15 residues. Trimming took 0 bases from V and 6 from J, leaving 15 bases between them. Germline V gene sequence: CDR1 SGHVS, CDR2 FNYEAQ. CDR3 coding DNA: TGTGCCAGCAGCTTAGCTCCCTGGTTGGTGGGCGAGCAGTACTTC. Amino acids: CASSLAPWLVGEQYF. The whole variable domain, remainder taken from reference TRBV7-6 and TRBJ2-7, is GAGVSQSPRYKVTKRGQDVALRCDPISGHVSLYWYRQALGQGPEFLTYFNYEAQQDKSGLPNDRFSAERPEGSISTLTIQRTEQRDSAMYRCASSLAPWLVGEQYFGPGTRLTVT.

This clonotype came up once. Germline is not matched at one junction end, which may reflect a read error. The J gene is TRBJ1-1, the V gene TRBV7-2, with D possibly being TRBD1 (6 bases). Germline V gives CDR1 SGHTA, CDR2 FQGNSA. CDR3 size: 17 residues. DNA of the CDR3: TGTGTCAGCAGCTTACGCTTCCCCTGGACAGAACACACTGAAGCTGTCTTT. Translated, it gives CVSSLRFPWTEHTEAVF.

As for this clonotype: A much larger clone sits a single nucleotide away, making a read error possible. In this CDR3 the conserved last residue, phenylalanine or tryptophan, is missing, so a read error is likely. The rearrangement links TRBV7-2 to TRBJ2-3; D uncertain. This CDR3 region has 14 residues. Germline CDR1 and CDR2: SGHTA and FQGNSA. Trimming stripped 1 base from V and 3 bases from J, with 8 bases between. The CDR3 loop is CASSLDRQTDTQYL. CDR3 nucleotide sequence: TGTGCCAGCAGCTTAGATAGACAAACAGATACGCAGTATTTA.

The chain couples TRBV4-1 to TRBJ2-7; 8 positions match TRBD2. In germline, CDR1 is MGHRA, CDR2 YSYEKL. V lost 3 bases to trimming and J lost 9 bases; unmatched junction nucleotides: 16. CDR3 length: 16 residues. The CDR3 protein is CASSQFSGTSRFGQYF. In nucleotides, the CDR3 is TGCGCCAGCAGCCAGTTTTCCGGGACTAGTCGTTTCGGGCAGTACTTC.

This clonotype was seen a handful of times. The chain recombines TRBV7-2 with TRBJ2-7, with a possible D match to TRBD2 (5 bases). The CDR3 is made up of 13 amino acids. Trimming took 2 bases from V and 5 from J, leaving 10 bases between them. CDR1 SGHTA and CDR2 FQGNSA come from the germline V gene. CDR3 DNA: TGTGCCAGCAGCTTATCGGGGTACCACGAGCAGTACTTC. It specifies CASSLSGYHEQYF.

The chain is built from TRBV6-2 or TRBV6-3 and TRBJ2-7, with D uncertain. The CDR3 runs to 13 residues. V dropped 2 bases and J dropped 9 bases, with 14 bases sitting between them. Germline CDR1 and CDR2: MNHEY and SVGEGT. DNA for the CDR3: TGTGCCAGCAGTTACCTTCTCCTTTCGGCGCAGTACTTC. Amino acids: CASSYLLLSAQYF.

This clonotype was counted a few times. The chain is built from TRBV4-3 and TRBJ2-7, with a weak D call TRBD2 (6 bases). The V gene's germline CDR1 is LGHNA and CDR2 YSLEER. The length of the CDR3 is 16 residues. The V end was cut by 0 bases, the J end by 7 bases, with 19 bases between. This chain's CDR3 is CASSQDDPRVGGEQYF. The CDR3 DNA is TGCGCCAGCAGCCAAGATGACCCTAGGGTGGGGGGAGAGCAGTACTTC.

The rearrangement links TRBV5-4 to TRBJ2-7; TRBD2 aligns across 14 bases. There are 17 residues in the CDR3. Losses at the gene ends were 4 bases for V and 1 base for J; bases not matched to a gene: 7. Germline V lookup: CDR1 SGHNT, CDR2 YYREEE (reference sequence). The CDR3 reads CASSPGTSGRTSYEQYF. The CDR3 nucleotides read TGTGCCAGCAGCCCGGGGACTAGCGGGAGAACTTCCTACGAGCAGTACTTC.

This sequence joins TRBV19 and TRBJ1-5; TRBD1 is a possible D gene (5 bases). Trimming removed 3 bases at V and 6 bases at J, with 9 bases between. The CDR3 covers 13 residues. Germline V CDR1 and CDR2: LNHDA, SQIVND (reference sequence). The CDR3 sequence is CASSMGVSQPQHF. The CDR3 DNA reads TGTGCCAGTAGTATGGGGGTGAGTCAGCCCCAGCATTTT.

This clonotype occurred many times. The chain has TRBV7-8 and TRBJ1-1; D is unclear. CDR1 and CDR2 from the germline V gene are SGHVS and FQNEAQ. The CDR3 has 15 residues. V was pared by 5 bases and J by 0 bases, with 13 bases between. The CDR3 bases are TGTGCCAGCAGCCGAGAAAGGGTGATGAACACTGAAGCTTTCTTT. Amino acids: CASSRERVMNTEAFF.

This clonotype was seen a few times. The chain combines TRBV2 with TRBJ1-2; D call uncertain. V lost 0 bases, J lost 0 bases, and 11 bases lay in between. The CDR3 totals 16 residues. Germline V gene data show CDR1 as SNHLY and CDR2 as FYNNEI. The CDR3 region is CASSEAVYRANYGYTF. In nucleotides, the CDR3 is TGTGCCAGCAGTGAAGCGGTCTATAGGGCTAACTATGGCTACACCTTC.

This clonotype has only a few counts. The J gene is TRBJ1-6, the V gene TRBV7-8, with D possibly matching TRBD1 (6 bases). V shed 5 bases and J shed 10 bases, with 15 bases lying between them. The CDR3 is 14 amino acids. The germline CDR1 and CDR2 sequences are SGHVS and FQNEAQ. CDR3 residues: CASSQTGFQSPLHF. The CDR3 bases are TGTGCCAGCAGCCAAACAGGGTTTCAGTCACCCCTCCACTTT.

This clonotype turned up a few times. The V and J genes are TRBV20-1 and TRBJ2-3, with 8 nucleotides matching TRBD2. J gave up 2 bases and V 0 bases, and 7 bases lay outside the gene matches. The germline V gene encodes CDR1 DFQATT and CDR2 SNEGSKA (reference sequence). The CDR3 covers 16 residues. The CDR3 here is CSARDPGGWDTDTQYF. The CDR3 DNA reads as TGCAGTGCTAGAGATCCGGGGGGGTGGGACACAGATACGCAGTATTTT.

This clonotype was observed many times. The chain is built from TRBV7-2 and TRBJ2-5, with 11 nucleotides matching TRBD1. CDR1 and CDR2 (germline): SGHTA, FQGNSA. This CDR3 has 14 amino acids. Trimming took 8 bases from V and 6 from J; bases not matched to a gene: 8. Written as DNA, the CDR3 is TGTGCCAGCGAGGAGGACAGGGGGCAAAAGACCCAGTACTTC. Translation gives CASEEDRGQKTQYF. Full variable domain (remainder filled in from reference TRBV7-2 and TRBJ2-5): GAGVSQSPSNKVTEKGKDVELRCDPISGHTALYWYRQSLGQGLEFLIYFQGNSAPDKSGLPSDRFSAERTGGSVSTLTIQRTQQEDSAVYLCASEEDRGQKTQYFGPGTRLLVL.

This clonotype has only a few counts. V is TRBV7-2 and J is TRBJ2-5; 10 nucleotides match TRBD1. V dropped 1 base and J dropped 10; count of bases not matched to a gene: 9. CDR3 size: 15 residues. The germline V gene has CDR1 SGHTA and CDR2 FQGNSA. The CDR3 DNA reads as TGTGCCAGCAGCTTAGAGGGGAGGACAGGGGGTCTCCAGTACTTC. Encoded protein: CASSLEGRTGGLQYF.

This clonotype was observed a single time. V and J are TRBV5-1 and TRBJ2-7, with D unclear. Germline lookup yields CDR1 SGHRS and CDR2 YFSETQ. V was clipped by 0 bases and J by 7 bases, with 8 bases between them. CDR3 length: 12 amino acids. CDR3 in DNA: TGCGCCAGCAGCTTGGAGCCCCAGGAGCAGTACTTC. Translated: CASSLEPQEQYF.

The chain couples TRBV6-1 to TRBJ2-6, with D possibly TRBD2 on 5 matching bases. From germline, CDR1 is MNHNS and CDR2 SASEGT. V gave up 4 bases and J gave up 0 bases, with 10 bases separating them. There are 16 residues in the CDR3. The CDR3: CASSVDGNSGANVLTF. In DNA form, the CDR3 reads TGTGCCAGCAGTGTGGACGGGAACTCTGGGGCCAACGTCCTGACTTTC.

This clonotype was detected only a few times. The chain joins TRBV7-6 to TRBJ1-1; D uncertain. The CDR3 extends over 13 amino acids. Trimming took 8 bases from V and 1 from J, leaving 11 bases between them. The germline CDR1 and CDR2 sequences are SGHVS and FNYEAQ. The CDR3 DNA reads as TGTGCCAGCGCTGTCAGTTCGAACACTGAAGCTTTCTTT. It is translated as CASAVSSNTEAFF.

The V and J genes are TRBV11-2 and TRBJ1-1; D ambiguous. V lost 5 bases and J lost 1, with 8 bases in between. The germline CDR1 and CDR2 sequences are SGHAT and FQNNGV. The CDR3 runs 13 residues. CDR3 in DNA: TGTGCCAGCAGCATAACTCGGAACACTGAAGCTTTCTTT. Translation gives CASSITRNTEAFF.